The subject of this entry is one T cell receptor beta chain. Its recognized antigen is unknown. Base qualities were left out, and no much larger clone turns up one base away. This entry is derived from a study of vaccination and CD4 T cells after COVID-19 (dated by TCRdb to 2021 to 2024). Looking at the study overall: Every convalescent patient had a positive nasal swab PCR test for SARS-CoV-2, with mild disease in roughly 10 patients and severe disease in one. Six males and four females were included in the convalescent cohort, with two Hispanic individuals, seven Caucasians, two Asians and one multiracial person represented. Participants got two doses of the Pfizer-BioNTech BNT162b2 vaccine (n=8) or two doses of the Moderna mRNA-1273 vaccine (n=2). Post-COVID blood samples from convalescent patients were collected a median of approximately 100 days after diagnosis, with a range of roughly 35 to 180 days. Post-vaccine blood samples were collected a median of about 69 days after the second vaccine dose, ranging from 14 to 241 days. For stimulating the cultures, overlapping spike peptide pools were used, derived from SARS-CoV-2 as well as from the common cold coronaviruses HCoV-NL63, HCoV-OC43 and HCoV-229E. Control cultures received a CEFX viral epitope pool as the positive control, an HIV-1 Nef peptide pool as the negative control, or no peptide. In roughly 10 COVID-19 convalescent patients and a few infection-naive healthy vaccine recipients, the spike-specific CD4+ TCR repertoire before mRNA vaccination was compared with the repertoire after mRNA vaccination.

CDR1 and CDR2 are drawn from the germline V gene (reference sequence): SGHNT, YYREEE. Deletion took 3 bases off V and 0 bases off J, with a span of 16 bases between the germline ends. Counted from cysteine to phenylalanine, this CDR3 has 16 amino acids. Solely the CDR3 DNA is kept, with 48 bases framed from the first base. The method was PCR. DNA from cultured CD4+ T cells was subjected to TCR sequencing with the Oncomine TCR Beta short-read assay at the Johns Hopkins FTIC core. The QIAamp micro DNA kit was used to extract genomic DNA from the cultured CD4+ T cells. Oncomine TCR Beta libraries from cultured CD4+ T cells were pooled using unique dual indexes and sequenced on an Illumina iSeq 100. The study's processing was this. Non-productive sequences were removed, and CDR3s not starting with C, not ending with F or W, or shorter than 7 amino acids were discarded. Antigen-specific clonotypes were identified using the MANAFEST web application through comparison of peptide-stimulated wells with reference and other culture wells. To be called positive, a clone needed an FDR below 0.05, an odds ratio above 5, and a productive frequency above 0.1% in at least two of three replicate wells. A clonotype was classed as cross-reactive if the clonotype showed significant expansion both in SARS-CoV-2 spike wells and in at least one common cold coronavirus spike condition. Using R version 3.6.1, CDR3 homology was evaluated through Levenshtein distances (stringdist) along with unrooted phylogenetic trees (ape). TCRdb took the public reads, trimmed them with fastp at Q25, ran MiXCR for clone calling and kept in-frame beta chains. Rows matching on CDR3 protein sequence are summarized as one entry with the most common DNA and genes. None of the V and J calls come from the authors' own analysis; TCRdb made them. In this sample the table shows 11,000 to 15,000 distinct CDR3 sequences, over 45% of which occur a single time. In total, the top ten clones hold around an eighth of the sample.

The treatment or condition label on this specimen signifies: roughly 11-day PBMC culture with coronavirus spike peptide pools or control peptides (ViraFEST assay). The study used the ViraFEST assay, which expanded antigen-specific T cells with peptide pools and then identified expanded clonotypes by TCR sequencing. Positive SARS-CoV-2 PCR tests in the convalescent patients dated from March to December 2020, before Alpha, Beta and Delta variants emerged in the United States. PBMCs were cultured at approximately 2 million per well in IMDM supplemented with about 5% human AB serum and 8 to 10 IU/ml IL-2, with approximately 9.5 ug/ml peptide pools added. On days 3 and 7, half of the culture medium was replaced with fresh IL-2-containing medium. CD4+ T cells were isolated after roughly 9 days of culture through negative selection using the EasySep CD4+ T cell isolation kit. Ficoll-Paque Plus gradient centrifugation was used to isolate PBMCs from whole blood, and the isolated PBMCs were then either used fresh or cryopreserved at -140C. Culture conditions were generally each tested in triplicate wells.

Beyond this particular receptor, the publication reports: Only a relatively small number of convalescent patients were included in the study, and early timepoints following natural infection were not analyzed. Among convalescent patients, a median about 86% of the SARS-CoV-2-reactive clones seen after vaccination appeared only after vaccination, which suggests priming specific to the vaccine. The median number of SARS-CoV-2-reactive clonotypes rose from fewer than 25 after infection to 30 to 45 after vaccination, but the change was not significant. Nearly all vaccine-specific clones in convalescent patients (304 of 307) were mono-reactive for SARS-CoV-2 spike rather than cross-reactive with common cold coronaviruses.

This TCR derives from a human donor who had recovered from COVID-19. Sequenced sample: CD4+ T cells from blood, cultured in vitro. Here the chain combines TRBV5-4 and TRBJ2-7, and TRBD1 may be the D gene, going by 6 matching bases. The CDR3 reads CASSSPGASGSYEQYF. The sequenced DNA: TGTGCCAGCAGCTCTCCAGGGGCCTCTGGCTCCTACGAGCAGTACTTC.